This TCR beta chain was documented in a study of T-cell reconstitution after alpha-beta-depleted transplantation in children (dated by TCRdb to about 2016). Background on the whole study: T-cell immune reconstitution after TCRalphabeta/CD19-depleted allogeneic hematopoietic cell transplantation in children was quantitatively tracked in the study by means of TCR repertoire profiling.

The treatment or condition label, read with the paper, signifies: allogeneic hematopoietic cell transplantation with graft depleted of TCRalphabeta T cells and CD19 B cells. The children who served as transplant recipients had been given grafts of TCRalphabeta/CD19-depleted allogeneic hematopoietic cells. The research as a whole found: The apparently early recovery of alphabetaT-cell counts about two months after transplant reportedly depended on only several hundred rapidly expanded clones that came from non-depleted graft cells. The high TCRbeta diversity at day 60 in some patients was ascribed to recipient T cells and intrathymic progenitors that had survived conditioning. The frequencies of hyperexpanded clones fell over the following months, and after one year, T-cell counts and TCRbeta diversity were mostly attributed to newly produced T cells.

This clonotype was found many times. Which antigen it targets is not known. No quality values exist for individual bases; no much larger clone is one base distant. From cysteine to phenylalanine, the CDR3 is 13 amino acids long. Of the read, only the CDR3 DNA is kept; its 39 bases are in frame from base 1. The germline V end is reduced by 4 bases and the J end by 2 bases; junction bases left unmatched: 0. The germline V gene yields SGHRS for CDR1 and YFSETQ for CDR2. The protocol used for the library was PCR. The sample was run on an Illumina HiSeq 2500. TCR libraries were prepared with molecular barcoding, using unique molecular identifiers to normalize TCRbeta repertoire quantification. TCRdb passed the public sequencing reads through fastp at Q25 and MiXCR, retaining productive beta sequences. Duplicate CDR3 protein sequences are folded into a single record with the most common DNA and genes. The sample table holds about 300,000 distinct CDR3 sequences, of which about a tenth were seen once. The ten largest make up 7.5% of the sample.

This receptor was obtained from a boy in the first two years of life with acute myeloid leukemia, due to receive a stem cell transplant. The rearrangement joined TRBV5-1 to TRBJ2-1; 7 bases in the junction line up with TRBD2. This specimen was PBMCs, taken before TCRalphabeta/CD19-depleted stem cell transplant. The nucleotide sequence is TGCGCCAGCAGCCGGGGGGCCTACAATGAGCAGTTCTTC. This sequence encodes CASSRGAYNEQFF. The variable domain in full, with residues beyond the CDR3 obtained from the reference TRBV5-1 and TRBJ2-1 genes, is KAGVTQTPRYLIKTRGQQVTLSCSPISGHRSVSWYQQTPGQGLQFLFEYFSETQRNKGNFPGRFSGRQFSNSRSEMNVSTLELGDSALYLCASSRGAYNEQFFGPGTRLTVL.